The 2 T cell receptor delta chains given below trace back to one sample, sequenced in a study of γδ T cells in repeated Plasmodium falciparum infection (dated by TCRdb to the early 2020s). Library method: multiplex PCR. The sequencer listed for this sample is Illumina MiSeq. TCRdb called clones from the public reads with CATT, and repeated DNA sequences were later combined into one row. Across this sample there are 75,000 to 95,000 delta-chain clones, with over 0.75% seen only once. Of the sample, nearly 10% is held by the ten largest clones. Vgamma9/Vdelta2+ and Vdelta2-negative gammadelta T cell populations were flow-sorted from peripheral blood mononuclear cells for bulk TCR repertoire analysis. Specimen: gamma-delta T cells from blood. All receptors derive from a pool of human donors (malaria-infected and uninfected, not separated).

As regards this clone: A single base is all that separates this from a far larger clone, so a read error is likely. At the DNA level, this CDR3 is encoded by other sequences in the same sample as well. The CDR3 DNA reads TGTGCCTGTGACACCGGGATGGGGGATACCGATAAACTCATCTTC. This translates into CACDTGMGDTDKLIF. V gene TRDV2 was called; the J gene was not; the D call of TRDD3 is as the table states it, not checked on the DNA. Germline assignment: CDR1 GEAIGNYY and CDR2 EKD. This CDR3 spans 15 amino acids.

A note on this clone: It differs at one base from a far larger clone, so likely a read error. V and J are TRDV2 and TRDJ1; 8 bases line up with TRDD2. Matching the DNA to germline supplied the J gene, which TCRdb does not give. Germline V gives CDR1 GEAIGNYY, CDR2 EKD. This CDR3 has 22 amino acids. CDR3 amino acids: CACDRRSFLIPGAAPPADKLIF. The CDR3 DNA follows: TGTGCCTGCGACAGACGATCCTTCCTAATACCTGGGGCGGCCCCCCCGGCCGATAAACTCATCTTT.